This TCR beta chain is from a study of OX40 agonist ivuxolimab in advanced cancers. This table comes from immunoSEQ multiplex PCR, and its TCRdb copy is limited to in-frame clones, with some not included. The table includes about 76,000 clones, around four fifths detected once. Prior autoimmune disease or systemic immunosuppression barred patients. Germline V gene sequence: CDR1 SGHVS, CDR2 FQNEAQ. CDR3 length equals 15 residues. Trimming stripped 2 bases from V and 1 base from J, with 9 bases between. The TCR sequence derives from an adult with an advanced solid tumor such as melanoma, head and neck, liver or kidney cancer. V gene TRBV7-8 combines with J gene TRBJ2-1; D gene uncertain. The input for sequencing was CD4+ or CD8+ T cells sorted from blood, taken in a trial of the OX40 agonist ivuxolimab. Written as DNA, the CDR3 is TGTGCCAGCAGCTTAATCGTGAGTTCCTACAATGAGCAGTTCTTC. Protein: CASSLIVSSYNEQFF.